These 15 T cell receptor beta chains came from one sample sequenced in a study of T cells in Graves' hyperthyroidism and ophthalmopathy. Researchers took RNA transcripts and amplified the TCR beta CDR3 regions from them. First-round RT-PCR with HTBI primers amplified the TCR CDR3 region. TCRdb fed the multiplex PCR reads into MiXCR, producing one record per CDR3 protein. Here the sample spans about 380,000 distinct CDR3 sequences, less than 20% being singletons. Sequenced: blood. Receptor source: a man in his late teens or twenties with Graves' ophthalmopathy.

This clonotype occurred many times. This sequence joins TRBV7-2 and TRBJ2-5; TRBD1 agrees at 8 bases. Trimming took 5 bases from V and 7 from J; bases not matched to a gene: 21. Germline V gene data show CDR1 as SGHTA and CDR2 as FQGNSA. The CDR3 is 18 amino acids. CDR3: CASSLSRQGAMIGRTQYF. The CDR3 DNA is TGTGCCAGCAGCCTCTCCCGGCAGGGGGCCATGATAGGGAGGACCCAGTACTTC. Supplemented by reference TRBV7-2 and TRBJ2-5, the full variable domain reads GAGVSQSPSNKVTEKGKDVELRCDPISGHTALYWYRQSLGQGLEFLIYFQGNSAPDKSGLPSDRFSAERTGGSVSTLTIQRTQQEDSAVYLCASSLSRQGAMIGRTQYFGPGTRLLVL.

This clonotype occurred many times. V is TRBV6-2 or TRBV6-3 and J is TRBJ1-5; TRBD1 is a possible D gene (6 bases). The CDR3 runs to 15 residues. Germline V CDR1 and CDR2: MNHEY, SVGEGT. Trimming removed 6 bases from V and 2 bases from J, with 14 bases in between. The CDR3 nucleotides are TGTGCCAGCAGCCACAGGGTCGGGGGCAATCAGCCCCAGCATTTT. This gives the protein CASSHRVGGNQPQHF.

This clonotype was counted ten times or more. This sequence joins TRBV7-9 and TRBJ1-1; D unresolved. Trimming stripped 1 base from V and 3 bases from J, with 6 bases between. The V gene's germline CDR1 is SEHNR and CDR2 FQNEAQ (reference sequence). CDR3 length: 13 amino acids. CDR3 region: CASSLELDTEAFF. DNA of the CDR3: TGTGCCAGCAGCTTAGAGCTAGACACTGAAGCTTTCTTT. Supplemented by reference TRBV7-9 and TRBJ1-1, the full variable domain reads DTGVSQNPRHKITKRGQNVTFRCDPISEHNRLYWYRQTLGQGPEFLTYFQNEAQLEKSRLLSDRFSAERPKGSFSTLEIQRTEQGDSAMYLCASSLELDTEAFFGQGTRLTVV.

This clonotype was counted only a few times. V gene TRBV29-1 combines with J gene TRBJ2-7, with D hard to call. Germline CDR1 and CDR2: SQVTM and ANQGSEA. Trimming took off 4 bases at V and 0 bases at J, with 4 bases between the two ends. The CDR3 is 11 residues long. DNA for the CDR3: TGCAGCGTTGTGGGCTCCTACGAGCAGTACTTC. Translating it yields CSVVGSYEQYF.

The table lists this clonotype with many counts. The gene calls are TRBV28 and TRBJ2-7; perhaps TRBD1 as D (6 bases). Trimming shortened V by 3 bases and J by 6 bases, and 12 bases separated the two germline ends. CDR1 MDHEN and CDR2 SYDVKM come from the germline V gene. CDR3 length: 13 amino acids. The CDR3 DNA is TGTGCCAGCAGTTTTCCGGACAGACCCGAGCAGTACTTC. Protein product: CASSFPDRPEQYF.

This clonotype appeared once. The CDR3 nucleotides are TGTGCCAGCAGCGCCGGAGGGGCGGAGGAGGAGACCCAGTACTTC. It is translated as CASSAGGAEEETQYF. V and J are TRBV13 and TRBJ2-5; possible D gene TRBD2, 6 bases. The ends were cut back, 5 bases at V and 5 bases at J, with 18 bases in the middle. CDR3 size: 15 residues. CDR1 and CDR2 (germline): PRHDT, FYEKMQ (reference sequence).

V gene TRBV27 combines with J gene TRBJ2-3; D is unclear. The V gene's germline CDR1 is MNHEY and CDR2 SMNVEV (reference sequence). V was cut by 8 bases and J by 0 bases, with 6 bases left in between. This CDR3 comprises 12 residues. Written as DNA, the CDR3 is TGTGCCAGCGATCTTAGCACAGATACGCAGTATTTT. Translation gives CASDLSTDTQYF.

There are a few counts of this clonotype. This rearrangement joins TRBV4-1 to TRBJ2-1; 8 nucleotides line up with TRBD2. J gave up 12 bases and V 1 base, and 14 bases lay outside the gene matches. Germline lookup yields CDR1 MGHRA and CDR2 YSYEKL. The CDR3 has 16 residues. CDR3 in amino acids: CASSQAGGGPSFGQFF. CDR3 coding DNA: TGCGCCAGCAGCCAAGCTGGCGGGGGGCCCTCTTTTGGGCAGTTCTTC.

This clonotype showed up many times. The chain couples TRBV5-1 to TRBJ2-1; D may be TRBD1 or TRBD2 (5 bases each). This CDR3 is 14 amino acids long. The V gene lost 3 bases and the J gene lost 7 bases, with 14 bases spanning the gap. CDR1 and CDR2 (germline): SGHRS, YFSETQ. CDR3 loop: CASSSTGPGNEQFF. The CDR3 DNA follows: TGCGCCAGCAGCTCCACGGGACCTGGGAATGAGCAGTTCTTC. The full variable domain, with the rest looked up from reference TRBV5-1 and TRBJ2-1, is KAGVTQTPRYLIKTRGQQVTLSCSPISGHRSVSWYQQTPGQGLQFLFEYFSETQRNKGNFPGRFSGRQFSNSRSEMNVSTLELGDSALYLCASSSTGPGNEQFFGPGTRLTVL.

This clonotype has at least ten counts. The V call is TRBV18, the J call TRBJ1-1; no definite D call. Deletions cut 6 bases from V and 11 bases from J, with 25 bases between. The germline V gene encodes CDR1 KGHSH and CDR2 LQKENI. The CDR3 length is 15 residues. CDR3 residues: CASSAFSDLGLTAFF. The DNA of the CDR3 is TGTGCCAGCTCCGCTTTTAGTGATCTAGGTTTGACGGCTTTCTTT.

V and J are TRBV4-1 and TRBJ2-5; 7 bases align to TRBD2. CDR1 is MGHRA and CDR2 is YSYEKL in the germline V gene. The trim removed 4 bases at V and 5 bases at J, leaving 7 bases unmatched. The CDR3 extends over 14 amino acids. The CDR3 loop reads CASSRAGLDETQYF. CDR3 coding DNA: TGCGCCAGCAGCCGAGCTGGACTAGACGAGACCCAGTACTTC.

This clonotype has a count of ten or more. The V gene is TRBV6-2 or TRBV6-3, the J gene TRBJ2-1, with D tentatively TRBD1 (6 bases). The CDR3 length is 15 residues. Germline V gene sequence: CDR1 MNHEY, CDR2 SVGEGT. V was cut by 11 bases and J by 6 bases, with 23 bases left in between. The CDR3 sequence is CASQDSRMKPNEQFF. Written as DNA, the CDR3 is TGTGCCTCTCAGGACAGTCGTATGAAGCCCAATGAGCAGTTCTTC.

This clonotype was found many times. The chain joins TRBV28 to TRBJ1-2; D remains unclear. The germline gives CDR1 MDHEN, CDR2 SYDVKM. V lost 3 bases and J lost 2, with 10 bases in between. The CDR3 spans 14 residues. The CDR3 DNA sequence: TGTGCCAGCAGTTTGTTTCAGGCGAACTATGGCTACACCTTC. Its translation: CASSLFQANYGYTF.

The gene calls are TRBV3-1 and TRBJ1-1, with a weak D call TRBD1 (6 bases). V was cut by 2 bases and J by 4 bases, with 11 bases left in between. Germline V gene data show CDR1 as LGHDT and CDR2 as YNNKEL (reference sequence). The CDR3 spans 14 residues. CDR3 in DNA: TGTGCCAGCAGCCAAAGAACGGGGGCCACTGAAGCTTTCTTT. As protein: CASSQRTGATEAFF.

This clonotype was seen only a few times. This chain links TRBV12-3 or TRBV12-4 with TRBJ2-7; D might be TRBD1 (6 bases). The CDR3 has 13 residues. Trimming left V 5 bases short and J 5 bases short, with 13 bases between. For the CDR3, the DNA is TGTGCCAGCAGTACCACAGGGTCCCACGAGCAGTACTTC. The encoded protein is CASSTTGSHEQYF.